The 15 T cell receptor beta chains below come from one sample, sequenced in a study of T cells in Graves' hyperthyroidism and ophthalmopathy. Amplification targeted TCR beta CDR3 regions from RNA transcripts. The primer set for the first-round RT-PCR of the TCR CDR3 was HTBI. A single record per CDR3 protein comes from TCRdb applying MiXCR to the multiplex PCR reads. This sample carries about 480,000 distinct CDR3 sequences, approximately 15% of them seen once, and the ten largest clones take under 20%. The specimen sequenced was blood. Source of these receptors: a young woman with Graves' hyperthyroidism.

The genes are TRBV3-1 and TRBJ2-1; TRBD2 matches 9 bases. From germline, CDR1 is LGHDT and CDR2 YNNKEL (reference sequence). The CDR3 has 16 amino acids. Trimming at V came to 5 bases and at J to 7 bases, leaving 12 bases not matched to a gene. CDR3 in DNA: TGTGCCAGCAGCGCCGGGCGGGAGGGCCGACGAAATGAGCAGTTCTTC. It specifies CASSAGREGRRNEQFF.

This clonotype was picked up many times. The V and J genes are TRBV10-3 and TRBJ1-2, with D perhaps TRBD1 (6 bases). Trimming cost V 3 bases and J 10 bases, with 15 bases left between them. CDR3 length: 13 amino acids. Germline V gives CDR1 ENHRY, CDR2 SYGVKD. CDR3 nucleotides: TGTGCCATCAGTGATGGGGGGCTAGACGACTACACCTTC. Translating gives CAISDGGLDDYTF.

This clonotype was seen repeatedly, ten times or more. The chain combines TRBV7-9 with TRBJ2-3, with D maybe TRBD2 (6 bases). Trimming took 2 bases from V and 0 from J, leaving 18 bases between them. This CDR3 is built from 18 residues. In germline, CDR1 is SEHNR, CDR2 FQNEAQ (reference sequence). CDR3 loop: CASSLTPRLGWSTDTQYF. CDR3 DNA: TGTGCCAGCAGCTTAACCCCCAGACTAGGGTGGAGCACAGATACGCAGTATTTT. The whole variable domain, filled in from reference TRBV7-9 and TRBJ2-3, reads DTGVSQNPRHKITKRGQNVTFRCDPISEHNRLYWYRQTLGQGPEFLTYFQNEAQLEKSRLLSDRFSAERPKGSFSTLEIQRTEQGDSAMYLCASSLTPRLGWSTDTQYFGPGTRLTVL.

This clonotype occurred many times. The chain uses TRBV12-3 or TRBV12-4 and TRBJ1-3, with D tentatively TRBD1 (5 bases). This CDR3 has 15 residues. V was clipped by 6 bases and J by 6 bases, with 18 bases between them. As DNA, the CDR3 is TGTGCCAGCAGCCTTCGGGGCCACTCGGCAAACACCATATATTTT. This encodes CASSLRGHSANTIYF.

In its sample, this clonotype was seen many times. V is TRBV7-3 and J is TRBJ2-1, with 7 nucleotides matching TRBD1. This CDR3 has 15 residues. With V trimmed by 2 bases and J by 6 bases, 7 bases remained unmatched. CDR1 is SGHTA and CDR2 is FQGTGA in the germline V gene. The CDR3 nucleotides are TGTGCCAGCAGCTTAGATGGGACAGAAGGCAATGAGCAGTTCTTC. This codes for CASSLDGTEGNEQFF.

This clonotype appeared many times. The chain employs TRBV11-3 and TRBJ2-4; 8 bases map to TRBD2. The CDR3 is 14 residues long. Losses at the gene ends were 8 bases for V and 9 bases for J; bases not matched to a gene: 12. Germline values: CDR1 SGHNT, CDR2 YENEEA. CDR3 sequence (DNA): TGTGCCAGCCGACCGAGTGCGGGGGGAAGCATTCAGTACTTC. This gives the protein CASRPSAGGSIQYF.

This clonotype was counted between two and nine times. The chain employs TRBV20-1 and TRBJ1-5; 8 nucleotides match TRBD1. In germline, CDR1 is DFQATT, CDR2 SNEGSKA (reference sequence). Losses at the gene ends were 1 base for V and 5 bases for J; bases not matched to a gene: 16. The CDR3 contains 18 residues. The CDR3 here is CSARAIDRGGSWDQPQHF. Written as DNA, the CDR3 is TGCAGTGCTAGAGCCATTGACAGGGGCGGGAGTTGGGATCAGCCCCAGCATTTT.

This clonotype was detected ten times or more. This rearrangement joins TRBV12-5 to TRBJ2-2; D uncertain. With 2 bases removed from V and 0 bases from J, the gap between germline ends came to 19 bases. This CDR3 contains 19 residues. The germline V gene encodes CDR1 LGHNT and CDR2 FRNRAP. CDR3 DNA: TGTGCTAGTGGTTTGAGAGGCGGAATAGCCCATACGAACACCGGGGAGCTGTTTTTT. Residues: CASGLRGGIAHTNTGELFF.

This clonotype was observed a few times. This chain uses TRBV25-1 with TRBJ2-1; 7 bases fit TRBD2. Germline-derived CDR1 and CDR2 are MGHDK and SYGVNS. This CDR3 has 11 amino acids. Unmatched junction bases numbered 4, after V lost 5 bases and J lost 12 bases. CDR3 nucleotides: TGTGCCAGCAGTATTAGACTAGCGCAGTTCTTC. This gives the protein CASSIRLAQFF.

This clonotype was picked up many times. The rearrangement uses TRBV19 and TRBJ1-2; D is perhaps TRBD1 (5 bases). This CDR3 spans 12 amino acids. CDR1 LNHDA and CDR2 SQIVND come from the germline V gene (reference sequence). V lost 7 bases and J 12 bases, leaving 18 bases between the germline ends. Here the CDR3 reads CASTLGDARHTF. The DNA for the CDR3 is TGTGCCAGTACTCTAGGGGACGCCCGCCACACCTTC.

V gene TRBV3-1 combines with J gene TRBJ2-1, with D possibly being TRBD2 (7 bases). Germline CDR1 reads LGHDT; CDR2 reads YNNKEL (reference sequence). The CDR3 length is 17 residues. Trimming took off 0 bases at V and 9 bases at J, with 21 bases between the two ends. The CDR3 sequence is CASSQEWTGGQSREQFF. Written as DNA, the CDR3 is TGTGCCAGCAGCCAAGAATGGACGGGGGGCCAGAGTCGTGAGCAGTTCTTC.

V gene TRBV18 combines with J gene TRBJ2-3; 10 positions agree with TRBD1. Germline V gives CDR1 KGHSH, CDR2 LQKENI. There are 15 residues in the CDR3. With 5 bases clipped from V and 4 bases from J, the junction kept 6 bases outside the gene matches. The CDR3 is CASSTGTGVSDTQYF. The CDR3 bases are TGTGCCAGCTCAACTGGGACAGGGGTATCAGATACGCAGTATTTT. Drawing the rest from reference TRBV18 and TRBJ2-3, the complete variable domain is NAGVMQNPRHLVRRRGQEARLRCSPMKGHSHVYWYRQLPEEGLKFMVYLQKENIIDESGMPKERFSAEFPKEGPSILRIQQVVRGDSAAYFCASSTGTGVSDTQYFGPGTRLTVL.

This clonotype was observed many times. The rearrangement links TRBV7-2 to TRBJ2-1; 9 bases fit TRBD1. J lost 8 bases, V lost 5 bases, and 10 bases had no gene match. CDR3 length: 15 amino acids. Germline values: CDR1 SGHTA, CDR2 FQGNSA. DNA for the CDR3: TGTGCCAGCAGCAAAATGACCGGGACAGGGCATGAGCAGTTCTTC. Its translation: CASSKMTGTGHEQFF.

This clonotype was seen only a few times. CDR3 region: CATSRGGNYEQYV. As DNA, the CDR3 is TGTGCCACCAGCAGAGGCGGAAACTACGAGCAGTACGTC. V gene TRBV15 combines with J gene TRBJ2-7, with no clear D. V was clipped by 1 base and J by 3 bases, with 7 bases between them. The CDR3 contains 13 residues. CDR1 is LNHNV, CDR2 YYDKDF, per germline (reference sequence).

This sequence joins TRBV7-9 and TRBJ1-3; 10 nucleotides match TRBD1. Unmatched junction bases numbered 0, after V lost 0 bases and J lost 1 base. The CDR3 covers 16 residues. Per germline, CDR1 SEHNR and CDR2 FQNEAQ (reference sequence). The CDR3 sequence is CASSLAGQGSGNTIYF. CDR3 sequence (DNA): TGTGCCAGCAGCTTAGCGGGACAGGGGTCTGGAAACACCATATATTTT.